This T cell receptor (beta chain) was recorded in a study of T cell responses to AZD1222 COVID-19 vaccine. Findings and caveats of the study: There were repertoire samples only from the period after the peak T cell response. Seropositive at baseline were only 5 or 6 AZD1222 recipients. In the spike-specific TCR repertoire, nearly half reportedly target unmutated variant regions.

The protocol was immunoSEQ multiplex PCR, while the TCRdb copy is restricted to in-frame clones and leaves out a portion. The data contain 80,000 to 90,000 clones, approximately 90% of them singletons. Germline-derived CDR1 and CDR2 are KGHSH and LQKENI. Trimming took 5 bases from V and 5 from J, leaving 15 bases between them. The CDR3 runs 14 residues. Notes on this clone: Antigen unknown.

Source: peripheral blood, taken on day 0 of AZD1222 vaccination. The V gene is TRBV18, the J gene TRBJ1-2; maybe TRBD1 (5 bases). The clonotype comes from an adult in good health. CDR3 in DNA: TGTGCCAGCTCAACCCTTCAGGGATTGTATGGCTACACCTTC. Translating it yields CASSTLQGLYGYTF.